The next 28 T cell receptor beta chains were all read from a single sample in a study of blood T cell repertoires in COVID-19. Produced via immunoSEQ multiplex PCR; TCRdb's table is partial and in-frame only. The sample holds around 75,000 clones, around 91% seen once. Input material: peripheral blood. The receptors come from a man aged 45-60 years with acute or convalescent COVID-19.

The gene calls are TRBV10-3 and TRBJ2-7, with a tentative D call TRBD1 (5 bases). V shed 6 bases and J shed 1 base, with 31 bases lying between them. Germline V CDR1 and CDR2: ENHRY, SYGVKD. CDR3 length equals 20 residues. In DNA, the CDR3 is TGTGCCATCAGGCGGACGGTCTCCTTGGGAAGGGGATTCCTGTCCTACGAGCAGTACTTC. This translates into CAIRRTVSLGRGFLSYEQYF.

This chain connects TRBV9 to TRBJ2-2, with 7 bases identical to TRBD2. The V segment lost 2 bases and the J segment 6 bases; nucleotides outside the gene matches: 19. CDR3 length: 19 amino acids. CDR1 SGDLS and CDR2 YYNGEE come from the germline V gene. CDR3 amino acids: CASSVASGGGSWSAGELFF. The CDR3 DNA follows: TGTGCCAGCAGCGTTGCCTCGGGTGGCGGGAGTTGGTCGGCCGGGGAGCTGTTTTTT. The entire variable domain, with the rest obtained from reference TRBV9 and TRBJ2-2, is as follows: DSGVTQTPKHLITATGQRVTLRCSPRSGDLSVYWYQQSLDQGLQFLIQYYNGEERAKGNILERFSAQQFPDLHSELNLSSLELGDSALYFCASSVASGGGSWSAGELFFGEGSRLTVL.

CDR3 sequence (DNA): TGTGCCAGCAGCTCGGGACTAGCGGGAGTTAGCACAGATACGCAGTATTTT. Protein product: CASSSGLAGVSTDTQYF. The rearrangement links TRBV11-2 to TRBJ2-3; 14 bases match TRBD2. The CDR3 is made up of 17 amino acids. Germline V gene sequence: CDR1 SGHAT, CDR2 FQNNGV. Losses at the gene ends were 4 bases for V and 0 bases for J; bases not matched to a gene: 3.

Only one count was recorded for this clone. This chain connects TRBV30 to TRBJ1-5; a possible D gene is TRBD1 (6 bases). CDR1 and CDR2 from the germline V gene are GTSNPN and SVGIG (reference sequence). The germline V and J ends were trimmed by 1 base and 7 bases, with 17 bases remaining between them. The CDR3 sequence is 15 residues long. The CDR3 sequence: CAWSGVGGANQPQHF. As DNA, the CDR3 is TGTGCCTGGAGTGGGGTTGGGGGGGCGAACCAGCCCCAGCATTTT. The full variable domain, with the rest looked up from reference TRBV30 and TRBJ1-5, is SQTIHQWPATLVQPVGSPLSLECTVEGTSNPNLYWYRQAAGRGLQLLFYSVGIGQISSEVPQNLSASRPQDRQFILSSKKLLLSDSGFYLCAWSGVGGANQPQHFGDGTRLSIL.

The J gene is TRBJ1-2, the V gene TRBV7-8; D possibly corresponds to TRBD1 (6 bases). The CDR3 sequence is 14 residues long. With 1 base removed from V and 8 bases from J, the gap between germline ends came to 14 bases. The germline V gene has CDR1 SGHVS and CDR2 FQNEAQ. This CDR3 reads CASSLGRTALGYTF. The CDR3 DNA is TGTGCCAGCAGCTTAGGCCGGACAGCTCTGGGCTACACCTTC. The full variable domain, rest sourced from reference TRBV7-8 and TRBJ1-2, is GAGVSQSPRYKVAKRGQDVALRCDPISGHVSLFWYQQALGQGPEFLTYFQNEAQLDKSGLPSDRFFAERPEGSVSTLKIQRTQQEDSAVYLCASSLGRTALGYTFGSGTRLTVV.

There are a few counts of this clone. The J gene is TRBJ1-1, the V gene TRBV7-9; TRBD1 might be the D (6 bases). V lost 5 bases to trimming and J lost 1 base, with 11 bases between them. This CDR3 is 14 amino acids long. Germline V gives CDR1 SEHNR, CDR2 FQNEAQ (reference sequence). The CDR3 region is CASSPGQWNTEAFF. CDR3 coding DNA: TGTGCCAGCAGCCCAGGACAGTGGAACACTGAAGCTTTCTTT. Supplemented by reference TRBV7-9 and TRBJ1-1, the full variable domain reads DTGVSQNPRHKITKRGQNVTFRCDPISEHNRLYWYRQTLGQGPEFLTYFQNEAQLEKSRLLSDRFSAERPKGSFSTLEIQRTEQGDSAMYLCASSPGQWNTEAFFGQGTRLTVV.

The chain recombines TRBV11-2 with TRBJ2-1; 10 bases agree with TRBD2. Germline CDR1 reads SGHAT; CDR2 reads FQNNGV. V was clipped by 6 bases and J by 4 bases; unmatched bases: 9. The CDR3 sequence is 16 residues long. CDR3 residues: CASSLQGLAFYNEQFF. The CDR3 DNA sequence: TGTGCCAGCAGTCTTCAGGGACTAGCGTTTTACAATGAGCAGTTCTTC.

For the CDR3, the DNA is TGTGCCAGCACTATCTCTAGCGGGTACGAGCAGTACTTC. This translates into CASTISSGYEQYF. The chain recombines TRBV6-6 with TRBJ2-7, with TRBD2 matching 8 bases. This CDR3 has 13 amino acids. With 7 bases clipped from V and 4 bases from J, the junction kept 6 bases outside the gene matches. CDR1 is MNHNY and CDR2 is SVGAGI in the germline V gene (reference sequence).

V usage is TRBV4-1 and J usage is TRBJ1-2; 7 nucleotides line up with TRBD1. The CDR3 sequence is 14 residues long. The V gene's germline CDR1 is MGHRA and CDR2 YSYEKL. Trimming cost V 4 bases and J 4 bases; bases outside gene matches: 6. This CDR3 is CASSPETGTYGYTF. CDR3 DNA: TGCGCCAGCAGCCCTGAGACAGGGACCTATGGCTACACCTTC.

This clone was observed a few times. V gene TRBV9 combines with J gene TRBJ2-3; unclear D gene. CDR1 SGDLS and CDR2 YYNGEE come from the germline V gene. Trimming stripped 4 bases from V and 1 base from J, with 7 bases between. The CDR3 runs to 13 residues. As DNA, the CDR3 is TGTGCCAGCAGCTCCCCGGGCACAGATACGCAGTATTTT. This codes for CASSSPGTDTQYF.

The chain has TRBV6-9 and TRBJ2-7; D unresolved. Germline loops: CDR1 MNHGY, CDR2 SVAAGI. The length of the CDR3 is 11 residues. V was trimmed by 2 bases and J by 6 bases, leaving 5 bases between them. The CDR3 loop is CASSYGSEQYF. The DNA of the CDR3 is TGTGCCAGCAGTTATGGTAGCGAGCAGTACTTC.

This chain's CDR3 is CASSKTGQGALGSEAFF. The CDR3 DNA sequence: TGTGCCAGCAGCAAAACGGGACAGGGGGCGCTTGGCTCTGAAGCTTTCTTT. The rearrangement uses TRBV21-1 and TRBJ1-1; the table calls TRBD1, which could not be checked here. TRBV21-1 is shown as a pseudogene. This CDR3 comprises 17 residues.

The chain carries TRBV11-2 and TRBJ2-3; 8 bases are shared with TRBD2. There are 17 residues in the CDR3. Per germline, CDR1 SGHAT and CDR2 FQNNGV. The junction had 11 bases not matched to a gene; V was cut back by 5 bases and J by 1 base. CDR3 nucleotide sequence: TGTGCCAGCAGCGCCCCAGCCCGGCGGGAGGGCACAGATACGCAGTATTTT. This gives the protein CASSAPARREGTDTQYF.

The rearrangement uses TRBV6-1 and TRBJ2-5, with D maybe TRBD2 (5 bases). This CDR3 region has 14 residues. CDR1 and CDR2 from the germline V gene are MNHNS and SASEGT. V was clipped by 3 bases and J by 4 bases, with 12 bases between them. The DNA of the CDR3 is TGTGCCAGCAGTGACAGCGGCCAGCGAGAGACCCAGTACTTC. Protein sequence: CASSDSGQRETQYF.

The J gene is TRBJ1-6, the V gene TRBV7-2; D gene uncertain. The CDR3 length is 16 residues. Between the trimmed V and J ends, which lost 1 base and 0 bases, there was a span of 7 bases. CDR1 SGHTA and CDR2 FQGNSA come from the germline V gene. The CDR3 DNA sequence: TGTGCCAGCAGCTTAGATAGAGGCTCCTATAATTCACCCCTCCACTTT. This codes for CASSLDRGSYNSPLHF. The full variable domain, completed using reference TRBV7-2 and TRBJ1-6, is GAGVSQSPSNKVTEKGKDVELRCDPISGHTALYWYRQSLGQGLEFLIYFQGNSAPDKSGLPSDRFSAERTGGSVSTLTIQRTQQEDSAVYLCASSLDRGSYNSPLHFGNGTRLTVT.

This sequence joins TRBV6-4 and TRBJ2-2; TRBD1 agrees at 7 bases. The CDR3 contains 17 residues. V shed 8 bases and J 1 base; nucleotides not matched to a gene: 13. Germline CDR1 and CDR2: MRHNA and SNTAGT. CDR3 bases: TGTGCCAGCTTCCGACCCCCCGGGACAGAGAACACCGGGGAGCTGTTTTTT. It translates to CASFRPPGTENTGELFF.

The V and J genes are TRBV29-1 and TRBJ1-2; the D is unclear. There are 12 residues in the CDR3. Trimming left V 7 bases short and J 3 bases short, with 12 bases between. Per the germline V gene, CDR1 is SQVTM and CDR2 is ANQGSEA. The CDR3 is CSAYGGYYGYTF. As DNA, the CDR3 is TGCAGCGCCTATGGCGGTTACTATGGCTACACCTTC.

This rearrangement joins TRBV11-2 to TRBJ2-5; D call uncertain. This CDR3 comprises 15 residues. Germline CDR1 and CDR2: SGHAT and FQNNGV. The V end was cut by 4 bases, the J end by 3 bases, with 15 bases between. CDR3 residues: CASSSSGALKETQYF. The DNA for the CDR3 is TGTGCCAGCAGCTCCTCAGGTGCCTTAAAAGAGACCCAGTACTTC. Complete variable domain (other parts from reference TRBV11-2 and TRBJ2-5): EAGVAQSPRYKIIEKRQSVAFWCNPISGHATLYWYQQILGQGPKLLIQFQNNGVVDDSQLPKDRFSAERLKGVDSTLKIQPAKLEDSAVYLCASSSSGALKETQYFGPGTRLLVL.

The genes are TRBV6-5 and TRBJ1-3; unclear D gene. The CDR3 runs to 11 residues. Germline lookup yields CDR1 MNHEY and CDR2 SVGAGI. The V gene lost 4 bases and the J gene lost 4 bases, with 2 bases spanning the gap. The CDR3 DNA sequence: TGTGCCAGCAGTTTAGGAAACACCATATATTTT. This translates into CASSLGNTIYF.

The V and J genes are TRBV7-2 and TRBJ2-3; TRBD2 agrees at 9 bases. In germline, CDR1 is SGHTA, CDR2 FQGNSA. The CDR3 is made up of 16 amino acids. V lost 5 bases and J lost 0; bases outside the gene matches: 6. The CDR3 sequence is CASSQRLAVSTDTQYF. DNA for the CDR3: TGTGCCAGCAGCCAGCGACTAGCGGTGAGCACAGATACGCAGTATTTT. The full variable domain, in which reference TRBV7-2 and TRBJ2-3 provide the parts outside the CDR3, is GAGVSQSPSNKVTEKGKDVELRCDPISGHTALYWYRQSLGQGLEFLIYFQGNSAPDKSGLPSDRFSAERTGGSVSTLTIQRTQQEDSAVYLCASSQRLAVSTDTQYFGPGTRLTVL.

The rearrangement joins TRBV6-1 to TRBJ1-4; a possible D gene is TRBD1 (6 bases). Trimming took 0 bases from V and 0 from J, leaving 14 bases between them. Germline CDR1 is MNHNS and CDR2 is SASEGT. The CDR3 is made up of 18 amino acids. The CDR3 loop reads CASSEAADSLATNEKLFF. In DNA, the CDR3 is TGTGCCAGCAGTGAAGCGGCGGACAGCCTTGCAACTAATGAAAAACTGTTTTTT.

The V call is TRBV10-3, the J call TRBJ2-3; D may be TRBD2 (6 bases). The CDR3 consists of 14 residues. V lost 0 bases to trimming and J lost 8 bases, with 12 bases between them. In germline, CDR1 is ENHRY, CDR2 SYGVKD. The CDR3 reads CAISESLSGTTQYF. The CDR3 region has the DNA TGTGCCATCAGTGAGTCGCTTAGCGGAACTACGCAGTATTTT.

V gene TRBV2 combines with J gene TRBJ2-5; weak D call: TRBD1 (5 bases). Germline CDR1 SNHLY, CDR2 FYNNEI. Trimming pared 2 bases from V and 5 bases from J, leaving 18 bases between. This CDR3 spans 16 amino acids. CDR3 DNA: TGTGCCAGCAGTGAAAAAGGGAAGGGGTTCGGGGAGACCCAGTACTTC. Its protein product is CASSEKGKGFGETQYF.

This chain links TRBV9 with TRBJ2-3; D might be TRBD2 (5 bases). Deletions cut 4 bases from V and 2 bases from J, with 8 bases between. From germline, CDR1 is SGDLS and CDR2 YYNGEE. This CDR3 has 13 residues. CDR3 protein: CASSWETTDTQYF. CDR3 in DNA: TGTGCCAGCAGCTGGGAGACCACAGATACGCAGTATTTT.

This clone appeared once. CDR3 coding DNA: TGTGCCAGCAGCTTACCGACCGGGACTAGCGGGAGGGCCGTAGAGACCCAGTACTTC. Protein sequence: CASSLPTGTSGRAVETQYF. V is TRBV7-9 and J is TRBJ2-5; 16 bases match TRBD2. J gave up 4 bases and V 2 bases, and 10 bases lay outside the gene matches. Germline V gene data show CDR1 as SEHNR and CDR2 as FQNEAQ (reference sequence). CDR3 length equals 19 residues.

In this sample, this clone turned up a few times. The chain links TRBV10-2 to TRBJ1-6; D perhaps matches TRBD1 (5 bases). CDR1 and CDR2 from the germline V gene are WSHSY and SAAADI. This CDR3 is 15 amino acids long. V was cut by 6 bases and J by 0 bases, with 9 bases left in between. The CDR3 spells CASRGESSYNSPLHF. CDR3 in DNA: TGCGCCAGCAGAGGGGAAAGCTCCTATAATTCACCCCTCCACTTT.

The V and J genes are TRBV2 and TRBJ2-5; 11 bases are a match to TRBD2. CDR3 length: 15 amino acids. V gave up 6 bases and J gave up 5 bases; unmatched junction bases: 8. The germline V gene has CDR1 SNHLY and CDR2 FYNNEI. The CDR3 region has the DNA TGTGCCAGCAGAGGGCTAGCGGGAGGCCAGGAGACCCAGTACTTC. Translation gives CASRGLAGGQETQYF.

The chain carries TRBV6-5 and TRBJ2-4; tentatively, D is TRBD1 (6 bases). V lost 6 bases to trimming and J lost 9 bases, with 21 bases between them. CDR1 is MNHEY, CDR2 SVGAGI, per germline. This CDR3 region has 15 residues. This chain's CDR3 is CASRTNRDKIGIQYF. The CDR3 nucleotides read TGTGCCAGCAGGACCAACCGGGACAAGATAGGCATTCAGTACTTC.